This entry concerns a single TCR beta chain. Its antigen is undetermined. This sample is part of a study of T cell repertoires in cytomegalovirus infection. About the study: Matching HLA type and CMV infection were both indicated by public TCR beta signatures. Study results and limitations: There were HLA-C-restricted CMV-specific TCR beta clonotypes dominating the ex vivo response. Cumulative frequency of public TCR beta families picked out carriers of CMV plus the relevant HLA.

The germline CDR1 and CDR2 sequences are SGHRS and YFSETQ. J was trimmed by 0 bases and V by 0 bases; bases with no gene match: 8. This CDR3 is 18 amino acids long. TCRdb re-analysed the reads in MiXCR, keeping a single row per CDR3 protein. The table lists fewer than 700,000 distinct CDR3 sequences, 24% of them singletons. The sample was CD8+ T cells from PBMCs. The sequence was collected from a human donor in good health (CMV status not recorded). Some clones in this sample may be carry-over from other donors' samples. The rearrangement uses TRBV5-1 and TRBJ2-7, with TRBD2 identical over 11 bases. The chain's CDR3 is CASSLDVSGGALSYEQYF. The CDR3 DNA sequence: TGCGCCAGCAGCTTGGACGTTAGCGGGGGGGCCCTCTCCTACGAGCAGTACTTC.